The 9 T cell receptor beta chains presented below share a single source sample, sequenced in a study of blood T cells in healthy people across ages. The second PCR ran about 6 to 12 cycles with a sample-barcoded 5' primer and J-beta primers. TCRdb used MiXCR to reprocess the 5' RACE reads, holding one entry per CDR3 protein. The table records about 670,000 distinct CDR3 sequences, 40% to 50% of them present only once. Material for sequencing was blood. These receptors all come from a man aged 80 or over in good health.

V usage is TRBV6-5 and J usage is TRBJ2-1; TRBD2 matches at 8 bases. The CDR3 covers 14 residues. Germline assignment: CDR1 MNHEY and CDR2 SVGAGI. Trimming took 7 bases from V and 6 from J; bases not matched to a gene: 8. The CDR3 DNA is TGTGCCAGCAAACTCGCCGGGACTAGCAATGAGCAGTTCTTC. Translation gives CASKLAGTSNEQFF.

A word on this clonotype: A junction boundary mismatches the germline segment, possibly from a read error. The rearrangement links TRBV11-2 to TRBJ2-1, with D tentatively TRBD1 (5 bases). The CDR3 is made up of 17 amino acids. Germline V CDR1 and CDR2: SGHAT, FQNNGV. The DNA for the CDR3 is TGTGCCAGCAGCTTAAGGGGTAGGCTGATCTCCCACAATGAGCAGTTCTTC. Its protein product is CASSLRGRLISHNEQFF.

V is TRBV7-2 and J is TRBJ1-6; D gene unclear. The CDR3 extends over 16 amino acids. Deletions cut 2 bases from V and 0 bases from J, with 8 bases between. The germline V gene encodes CDR1 SGHTA and CDR2 FQGNSA. In DNA form, the CDR3 reads TGTGCCAGCAGCTTATTGGTCAGCTCCTATAATTCACCCCTCCACTTT. This codes for CASSLLVSSYNSPLHF. Full variable domain (missing parts from reference TRBV7-2 and TRBJ1-6): GAGVSQSPSNKVTEKGKDVELRCDPISGHTALYWYRQSLGQGLEFLIYFQGNSAPDKSGLPSDRFSAERTGGSVSTLTIQRTQQEDSAVYLCASSLLVSSYNSPLHFGNGTRLTVT.

The chain joins TRBV6-1 to TRBJ2-2; 7 bases align to TRBD1. CDR3 length: 13 residues. After removal of 7 bases from V and 7 bases from J, the junction contained 6 bases not matched to a gene. CDR1 and CDR2 (germline): MNHNS, SASEGT. Here the CDR3 DNA reads TGTGCCAGCACCGAGACAGGGCTCGGGGAGCTGTTTTTT. Translated, it gives CASTETGLGELFF.

The rearrangement joins TRBV30 to TRBJ2-1, with 7 bases identical to TRBD2. Per the germline V gene, CDR1 is GTSNPN and CDR2 is SVGIG (reference sequence). V was pared by 2 bases and J by 10 bases, with 17 bases of the junction left unmatched. CDR3 length: 16 amino acids. CDR3 DNA: TGTGCCTGGAGTCGAAGGGGTGGGACTACAATCGGGGAGCAGTTCTTC. This codes for CAWSRRGGTTIGEQFF.

This clonotype was picked up a small number of times. CDR3 bases: TGTGCCAGCAGCAAAAAAGCGGACTTGGGCGAGACCCAGTACTTC. Residues: CASSKKADLGETQYF. The gene calls are TRBV7-6 and TRBJ2-5, with D maybe TRBD2 (5 bases). V dropped 5 bases and J dropped 5 bases, with 18 bases sitting between them. Looked up from germline, CDR1 is SGHVS and CDR2 is FNYEAQ. The CDR3 consists of 15 residues.

The sample holds a few counts of this clonotype. The V and J genes are TRBV7-8 and TRBJ1-2; D remains unclear. Trimming took 5 bases from V and 8 from J, leaving 15 bases between them. Germline CDR1 is SGHVS and CDR2 is FQNEAQ. The length of the CDR3 is 13 residues. CDR3 in amino acids: CASSLLPITGYTF. For the CDR3, the DNA is TGTGCCAGCAGCCTACTTCCCATTACGGGCTACACCTTC.

The chain combines TRBV7-2 with TRBJ2-7, with D maybe TRBD1 (6 bases). CDR1 SGHTA and CDR2 FQGNSA come from the germline V gene. V was cut by 3 bases and J by 5 bases, with 14 bases left in between. The CDR3 is 14 amino acids. The CDR3 sequence: CASSFSYRVHEQYF. The CDR3 DNA sequence: TGTGCCAGCAGCTTTAGTTACAGGGTCCACGAGCAGTACTTC.

This chain joins TRBV6-2 or TRBV6-3 and TRBJ2-1; 7 bases are shared with TRBD2. This CDR3 region has 14 residues. CDR1 MNHEY and CDR2 SVGEGT come from the germline V gene. V shed 5 bases, J shed 6 bases, and the junction held 7 bases outside the gene matches. CDR3 residues: CASSAGTTGNEQFF. Here the CDR3 DNA reads TGTGCCAGCAGTGCCGGGACTACGGGCAATGAGCAGTTCTTC.